The 16 T cell receptor beta chains reported below all come from one sample, sequenced in a study of blood T cells in healthy people across ages. A second PCR of 7 to 11 cycles used a sample-barcoded 5' primer and a J-beta primer mix. TCRdb independently ran MiXCR on the 5' RACE reads; one entry per CDR3 protein. The repertoire holds 950,000 to 1,200,000 distinct CDR3 sequences, with less than 45% as singletons. Sequenced input: blood. These receptors were collected from a man aged 18 to 29 in good health.

Turning to this clonotype: Just one base apart from a much larger clone, this may be a read error. This chain uses TRBV4-2 with TRBJ1-2, with a tentative D call TRBD1 (5 bases). V was trimmed by 0 bases and J by 7 bases, leaving 15 bases between them. Germline loops: CDR1 LGHNA, CDR2 YNFKEQ. This CDR3 region has 15 residues. CDR3 DNA: TGTGCCAGCAGCCAAGAGAAGGGGCGCATCGGTGGCTACACCTTC. It specifies CASSQEKGRIGGYTF.

J is TRBJ2-4 and V is TRBV5-4, with 7 bases matching TRBD1. The DNA end is a closer match to TRBJ2-5, so the J assignment may be wrong. This CDR3 is built from 15 residues. Germline CDR1 and CDR2: SGHNT and YYREEE (reference sequence). The CDR3 is CASSLWRGQVETQYF. CDR3 bases: TGTGCCAGCAGCTTGTGGCGAGGACAGGTAGAGACCCAGTACTTC.

On this clonotype: One base away lies a much larger clone, so this may be a sequencing read error. The gene calls are TRBV3-1 and TRBJ2-7; no definite D call. TRBJ2-5 explains the end of the DNA better; the J call may be wrong. Germline values: CDR1 LGHDT, CDR2 YNNKEL (reference sequence). The CDR3 covers 14 residues. CDR3 coding DNA: TGTACCAGCAGCCAAGATTTTGATGGGGAGACCCAGTACTTC. Translated, it gives CTSSQDFDGETQYF.

The V and J genes are TRBV20-1 and TRBJ1-1, with D perhaps matching TRBD1 (6 bases). This CDR3 spans 17 amino acids. V gave up 0 bases and J gave up 3 bases, with 20 bases separating them. The V gene's germline CDR1 is DFQATT and CDR2 SNEGSKA (reference sequence). Here the CDR3 reads CSARDEGSPEGDTEAFF. In nucleotides, the CDR3 is TGCAGTGCTAGAGATGAAGGGTCCCCCGAGGGGGACACTGAAGCTTTCTTT.

J is TRBJ2-7 and V is TRBV29-1; 8 bases line up with TRBD2. This CDR3 spans 13 amino acids. The germline V gene has CDR1 SQVTM and CDR2 ANQGSEA. J lost 0 bases, V lost 8 bases, and 6 bases had no gene match. The CDR3 reads CSLRTSTSYEQYF. The CDR3 nucleotides read TGCAGCCTTCGGACTAGCACCTCCTACGAGCAGTACTTC.

The sample holds a few counts of this clonotype. This rearrangement joins TRBV10-3 to TRBJ2-1; TRBD2 matches at 15 bases. Trimming took 2 bases from V and 7 from J; bases not matched to a gene: 3. The CDR3 has 16 amino acids. Germline-derived CDR1 and CDR2 are ENHRY and SYGVKD. In DNA form, the CDR3 reads TGTGCCATCAGTGAGAAGGGACTAGCGGGGGGTAATGAGCAGTTCTTC. It is translated as CAISEKGLAGGNEQFF.

The chain combines TRBV6-5 with TRBJ2-6; maybe TRBD1 (5 bases). V lost 0 bases, J lost 2 bases, and 17 bases lay in between. The length of the CDR3 is 19 residues. Per germline, CDR1 MNHEY and CDR2 SVGAGI. The CDR3 coding sequence is TGTGCCAGCAGTTACTCGATTCAGCGTACAGGACCTGGGGCCAACGTCCTGACTTTC. This gives the protein CASSYSIQRTGPGANVLTF.

The CDR3 here is CASSLSRDRPNEQFF. The CDR3 region has the DNA TGTGCCAGCAGCTTGTCCCGGGACAGGCCCAATGAGCAGTTCTTC. This chain uses TRBV7-9 with TRBJ2-1, with 8 positions matching TRBD1. The CDR3 sequence is 15 residues long. CDR1 is SEHNR, CDR2 FQNEAQ, per germline (reference sequence). V was pared by 3 bases and J by 6 bases, with 7 bases of the junction left unmatched.

J is TRBJ2-1 and V is TRBV2; a weak D match, TRBD1 (6 bases). Germline CDR1 SNHLY, CDR2 FYNNEI. Trimming took 2 bases from V and 7 from J, leaving 21 bases between them. The CDR3 loop spans 17 amino acids. CDR3 nucleotide sequence: TGTGCCAGCAGTGAATTTTTCGAGACAGGTGCTTGGAATGAGCAGTTCTTC. Encoded protein: CASSEFFETGAWNEQFF. Full variable domain (outside the CDR3, taken from reference TRBV2 and TRBJ2-1): EPEVTQTPSHQVTQMGQEVILRCVPISNHLYFYWYRQILGQKVEFLVSFYNNEISEKSEIFDDQFSVERPDGSNFTLKIRSTKLEDSAMYFCASSEFFETGAWNEQFFGPGTRLTVL.

This clonotype was seen repeatedly, ten times or more. The V gene is TRBV3-1, the J gene TRBJ1-2; D is uncertain. Trimming cost V 1 base and J 4 bases, with 7 bases left between them. This CDR3 is 13 amino acids long. CDR1 is LGHDT and CDR2 is YNNKEL in the germline V gene (reference sequence). CDR3 nucleotide sequence: TGTGCCAGCAGCCAAGGGAACATCTATGGCTACACCTTC. It translates to CASSQGNIYGYTF. The variable domain in full, with the rest retrieved from reference TRBV3-1 and TRBJ1-2, is DTAVSQTPKYLVTQMGNDKSIKCEQNLGHDTMYWYKQDSKKFLKIMFSYNNKELIINETVPNRFSPKSPDKAHLNLHINSLELGDSAVYFCASSQGNIYGYTFGSGTRLTVV.

This chain joins TRBV20-1 and TRBJ1-2; tentative D call: TRBD1 (6 bases). Germline V gives CDR1 DFQATT, CDR2 SNEGSKA (reference sequence). V was shortened by 6 bases and J by 2 bases, with 16 bases between the two germline ends. The CDR3 contains 14 residues. The CDR3 here is CSAKDSPQNYGYTF. The CDR3, as DNA: TGCAGTGCCAAGGACAGCCCGCAGAACTATGGCTACACCTTC.

This clonotype has at least ten counts. V is TRBV3-1 and J is TRBJ1-2; D is undetermined. Between the trimmed V and J ends, which lost 0 bases and 3 bases, there was a span of 8 bases. This CDR3 has 14 amino acids. CDR1 LGHDT and CDR2 YNNKEL come from the germline V gene (reference sequence). The CDR3 nucleotides read TGTGCCAGCAGCCAAGACGTAGGGTACTATGGCTACACCTTC. The encoded protein is CASSQDVGYYGYTF.

This clonotype was counted only a few times. V gene TRBV6-6 combines with J gene TRBJ1-2; D call uncertain. Germline V gene lookup returns CDR1 MNHNY and CDR2 SVGAGI (reference sequence). The CDR3 is made up of 14 amino acids. V gave up 0 bases and J gave up 4 bases, with 9 bases separating them. For the CDR3, the DNA is TGTGCCAGCAGTTACTCGACGAGTACCTATGGCTACACCTTC. Its translation: CASSYSTSTYGYTF.

Comments on this clonotype: Possible read error: a much larger clone is one base away. The J gene is TRBJ2-7, the V gene TRBV5-1, with 8 bases aligning to TRBD1. CDR3 length: 16 amino acids. Germline V gene sequence: CDR1 SGHRS, CDR2 YFSETQ. V lost 0 bases and J lost 7; bases outside the gene matches: 12. The CDR3 loop is CASSLATYRGYNEQYF. CDR3 DNA: TGCGCCAGCAGCTTGGCGACGTACAGGGGGTACAATGAGCAGTACTTC.

Concerning this clonotype itself: A junction boundary mismatches the germline segment, possibly from a read error. The genes are TRBV11-2 and TRBJ2-1; TRBD1 matches 7 bases. The CDR3 is 15 residues long. Germline V gene lookup returns CDR1 SGHAT and CDR2 FQNNGV. CDR3 nucleotide sequence: TGTGCCAGCAGCTTAGAACGACAGGGCAACAATGCGCAGTTCTTC. Its protein is CASSLERQGNNAQFF.

The J gene is TRBJ1-5, the V gene TRBV4-2; TRBD1 is a possible D gene (6 bases). The V end lost 1 base, the J end lost 4 bases, and 11 bases lay between the germline ends. CDR1 LGHNA and CDR2 YNFKEQ come from the germline V gene. The length of the CDR3 is 15 residues. The CDR3 protein is CASSQGTEENQPQHF. The CDR3, as DNA: TGTGCCAGCAGCCAAGGGACAGAAGAGAATCAGCCCCAGCATTTT.